This T cell receptor beta chain comes out of a study of patients and donors after allogeneic stem cell transplantation. TCRdb analysed the RT-PCR reads with MiXCR anew, one entry per CDR3 protein. The sample carries about 410,000 distinct CDR3 sequences, 16% recorded once. This CDR3 region has 16 residues. The germline gives CDR1 SEHNR, CDR2 FQNEAQ (reference sequence). V was cut by 5 bases and J by 2 bases, with 16 bases left in between. The receptor was isolated from a human donor who was either an allogeneic HSCT recipient or a stem cell or donor lymphocyte infusion donor (not recorded which). It is not recorded whose cells these are; they may come from a transplant donor. What was sequenced was blood, either unsorted or a sorted T cell fraction (not recorded which). The genes are TRBV7-9 and TRBJ2-1; possibly TRBD2 for D (6 bases). DNA for the CDR3: TGTGCCAGCAGCCGGGCCCCGGGGGAACCCTACAATGAGCAGTTCTTC. This translates into CASSRAPGEPYNEQFF.